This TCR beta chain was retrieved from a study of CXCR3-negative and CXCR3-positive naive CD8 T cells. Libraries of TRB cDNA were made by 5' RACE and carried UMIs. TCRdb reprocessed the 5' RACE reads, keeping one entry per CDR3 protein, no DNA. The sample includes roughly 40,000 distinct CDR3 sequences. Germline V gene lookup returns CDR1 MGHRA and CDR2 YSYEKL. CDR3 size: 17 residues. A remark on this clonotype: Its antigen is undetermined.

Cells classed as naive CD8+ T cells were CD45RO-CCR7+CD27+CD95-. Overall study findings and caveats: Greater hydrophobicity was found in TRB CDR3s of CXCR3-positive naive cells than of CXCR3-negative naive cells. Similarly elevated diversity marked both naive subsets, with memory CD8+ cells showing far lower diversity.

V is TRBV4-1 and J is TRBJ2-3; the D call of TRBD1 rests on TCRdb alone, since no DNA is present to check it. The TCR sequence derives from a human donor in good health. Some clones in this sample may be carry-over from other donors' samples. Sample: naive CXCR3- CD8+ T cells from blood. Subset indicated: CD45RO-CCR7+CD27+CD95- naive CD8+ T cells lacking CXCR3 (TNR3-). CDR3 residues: CASSQIGRGPSTDTQYF.